The 13 T cell receptor beta chains below come from one sample, sequenced in a study of blood T cell repertoires in COVID-19. Only in-frame clones appear in the TCRdb table, and some are missing; sequencing was by immunoSEQ multiplex PCR. The sample shows 150,000 to 200,000 clones, roughly nine tenths of them seen only once. Sequenced input: peripheral blood. Source of these receptors: a woman younger than 45 with active or convalescent COVID-19.

This sequence joins TRBV2 and TRBJ1-6; 10 nucleotides match TRBD1. J gave up 14 bases and V 6 bases, and 16 bases lay outside the gene matches. This CDR3 comprises 16 residues. Germline V lookup: CDR1 SNHLY, CDR2 FYNNEI. The CDR3 spells CASRPSSGTGASSLHF. CDR3 DNA: TGTGCCAGCAGACCATCGTCCGGGACAGGGGCCAGTTCCCTCCACTTT.

The chain carries TRBV6-6 and TRBJ2-7, with D tentatively TRBD1 (6 bases). Germline lookup yields CDR1 MNHNY and CDR2 SVGAGI (reference sequence). The CDR3 is 17 amino acids. V lost 7 bases and J 4 bases, leaving 26 bases between the germline ends. The CDR3 nucleotides are TGTGCCAGCACTCGACGTTCGGGGCAGGGGAGTAGGTACGAGCAGTACTTC. Translating gives CASTRRSGQGSRYEQYF.

The chain employs TRBV19 and TRBJ2-7; TRBD2 aligns across 13 bases. J lost 2 bases, V lost 3 bases, and 4 bases had no gene match. Germline CDR1 LNHDA, CDR2 SQIVND (reference sequence). The length of the CDR3 is 16 residues. The CDR3 sequence is CASSMTSGRPTYEQYF. CDR3 bases: TGTGCCAGTAGTATGACTAGCGGGAGGCCTACCTACGAGCAGTACTTC.

The chain uses TRBV4-1 and TRBJ2-3; D is unclear. From germline, CDR1 is MGHRA and CDR2 YSYEKL. Between the trimmed V and J ends, which lost 4 bases and 2 bases, there was a span of 4 bases. The CDR3 covers 12 residues. The CDR3 region has the DNA TGCGCCAGCAGCCTCCTCACAGATACGCAGTATTTT. Translation: CASSLLTDTQYF.

The V and J genes are TRBV5-1 and TRBJ2-1; 8 nucleotides match TRBD1. V was clipped by 3 bases and J by 2 bases; unmatched bases: 7. Looked up from germline, CDR1 is SGHRS and CDR2 is YFSETQ. This CDR3 region has 16 residues. DNA of the CDR3: TGCGCCAGCAGCTGGACAGGGAGTATTACCTACAATGAGCAGTTCTTC. Translation gives CASSWTGSITYNEQFF.

The J gene is TRBJ2-7, the V gene TRBV5-1, with 14 bases identical to TRBD2. The CDR3 covers 16 residues. Germline-derived CDR1 and CDR2 are SGHRS and YFSETQ. With V trimmed by 4 bases and J by 2 bases, 5 bases remained unmatched. The DNA for the CDR3 is TGCGCCAGCAGCAACCAGACTAGCGGGAGGGCCTACGAGCAGTACTTC. It codes for CASSNQTSGRAYEQYF.

In its sample, this clone was seen a few times. V usage is TRBV6-1 and J usage is TRBJ1-1, with 9 bases matching TRBD1. This CDR3 has 17 residues. V lost 2 bases and J lost 3; bases outside the gene matches: 10. Germline loops: CDR1 MNHNS, CDR2 SASEGT. The CDR3 nucleotides are TGTGCCAGCAGTGAAACTTTACAGGGGGCGTTGTACACTGAAGCTTTCTTT. Residues: CASSETLQGALYTEAFF.

CDR3: CASSSTATNEKLFF. The CDR3, as DNA: TGTGCCAGCAGCTCGACAGCGACTAATGAAAAACTGTTTTTT. The rearrangement joins TRBV2 to TRBJ1-4; weak D call: TRBD1 (5 bases). CDR1 is SNHLY, CDR2 FYNNEI, per germline. V gave up 6 bases and J gave up 2 bases, with 10 bases separating them. The length of the CDR3 is 14 residues.

The chain links TRBV27 to TRBJ1-2; D perhaps matches TRBD1 (5 bases). Germline CDR1 is MNHEY and CDR2 is SMNVEV (reference sequence). The ends were cut back, 6 bases at V and 4 bases at J, with 18 bases in the middle. The CDR3 has 15 amino acids. The CDR3: CASRSRVEATYGYTF. The CDR3 nucleotides are TGTGCCAGCAGGAGCAGGGTAGAGGCCACCTATGGCTACACCTTC.

The gene calls are TRBV30 and TRBJ2-2; possibly TRBD1 for D (5 bases). V was cut by 4 bases and J by 0 bases, with 9 bases left in between. The CDR3 sequence is 14 residues long. Germline-derived CDR1 and CDR2 are GTSNPN and SVGIG (reference sequence). In DNA form, the CDR3 reads TGTGCCTGGATGAAGGGGCCGAACACCGGGGAGCTGTTTTTT. The encoded protein is CAWMKGPNTGELFF.

The genes are TRBV19 and TRBJ2-2; no clear D gene. The V gene's germline CDR1 is LNHDA and CDR2 SQIVND (reference sequence). Trimming left V 1 base short and J 4 bases short, with 7 bases between. This CDR3 comprises 14 residues. The CDR3 here is CASSIGQITGELFF. The CDR3, as DNA: TGTGCCAGTAGTATAGGTCAGATCACCGGGGAGCTGTTTTTT.

This clone was seen once. The genes are TRBV3-1 (or the pseudogene TRBV3-2) and TRBJ1-2; D is unresolved. CDR3 length: 13 amino acids. With 4 bases removed from V and 2 bases from J, the gap between germline ends came to 8 bases. Germline CDR1 reads LGHDT; CDR2 reads YNNKEL (reference sequence). CDR3 sequence (DNA): TGTGCCAGCAGCCCATTGAGCAACTATGGCTACACCTTC. Translation gives CASSPLSNYGYTF.

This chain links TRBV6-1 with TRBJ2-1; 12 bases line up with TRBD2. This CDR3 is built from 16 residues. V was clipped by 2 bases and J by 10 bases; unmatched bases: 9. Germline CDR1 is MNHNS and CDR2 is SASEGT. The CDR3 coding sequence is TGTGCCAGCAGTGAATCGGGAACTAGCGGGAGGAACGAGCAGTTCTTC. It is translated as CASSESGTSGRNEQFF.